Listed below are T cell receptor beta chains from one sample, sequenced in a study of response to subunit inactivated influenza vaccine. TCRdb redid the calling of the RT-PCR reads with MiXCR, one entry per CDR3 protein. Here the sample spans some 500,000 distinct CDR3 sequences, approximately 16% being singletons. The sequencing here drew on CD4+ T cells sorted from PBMCs, taken approximately 25 months after vaccination. The receptor source for this set is a man between 50 and 75 years old who received an inactivated influenza vaccine. The CDR3 runs from the conserved cysteine through the conserved F or W. Fields, in order: CDR3 protein, CDR3 DNA, J gene, clone size, D gene, V gene. The D gene is left open where the match is weak. Only part of the rows carry a size: once, few, many, or a class if the clone is expanded.

CDR3aa: CASSLEAAQAKNIQYF; CDR3nt: TGTGCCAGCAGCTTAGAGGCGGCACAAGCCAAAAACATTCAGTACTTC; j_gene: TRBJ2-4; abundance: NA; d_gene: NA; v_gene: TRBV7-6
CDR3aa: CASSSPRAGNINTGELFF; CDR3nt: TGTGCCAGCAGTTCCCCCCGGGCAGGGAATATTAACACCGGGGAGCTGTTTTTT; j_gene: TRBJ2-2; abundance: NA; d_gene: NA; v_gene: TRBV6-5
CDR3aa: CASRDTSNYGYTF; CDR3nt: TGCGCCAGCCGGGACACCTCTAACTATGGCTACACCTTC; j_gene: TRBJ1-2; abundance: NA; d_gene: NA; v_gene: TRBV5-1
CDR3aa: CASSQDLLNTEAFF; CDR3nt: TGCGCCAGCAGCCAAGATTTACTGAACACTGAAGCTTTCTTT; j_gene: TRBJ1-1; abundance: many; d_gene: NA; v_gene: TRBV4-3
CDR3aa: CVSSLGETAGYTF; CDR3nt: TGTGTCAGCAGCCTTGGGGAGACGGCTGGCTACACCTTC; j_gene: TRBJ1-2; abundance: NA; d_gene: NA; v_gene: TRBV14
CDR3aa: CASSLTSSSGNTIYF; CDR3nt: TGTGCCAGCAGCTTAACATCAAGCTCTGGAAACACCATATATTTT; j_gene: TRBJ1-3; abundance: NA; d_gene: NA; v_gene: TRBV7-2
CDR3aa: CSVGRGSLSDTQYF; CDR3nt: TGCAGCGTTGGCCGCGGGAGCTTGTCAGATACGCAGTATTTT; j_gene: TRBJ2-3; abundance: many; d_gene: TRBD2; v_gene: TRBV29-1
CDR3aa: CASSPRLGETEAFF; CDR3nt: TGTGCCAGCAGCCCACGGCTCGGGGAAACTGAAGCTTTCTTT; j_gene: TRBJ1-1; abundance: few; d_gene: NA; v_gene: TRBV12-3/TRBV12-4
CDR3aa: CAIRQAEETQYF; CDR3nt: TGTGCCATCAGACAGGCTGAAGAGACCCAGTACTTC; j_gene: TRBJ2-5; abundance: few; d_gene: NA; v_gene: TRBV10-3
CDR3aa: CASSFGQTFNTEAFF; CDR3nt: TGTGCCAGCAGTTTCGGACAAACTTTTAACACTGAAGCTTTCTTT; j_gene: TRBJ1-1; abundance: NA; d_gene: NA; v_gene: TRBV6-5